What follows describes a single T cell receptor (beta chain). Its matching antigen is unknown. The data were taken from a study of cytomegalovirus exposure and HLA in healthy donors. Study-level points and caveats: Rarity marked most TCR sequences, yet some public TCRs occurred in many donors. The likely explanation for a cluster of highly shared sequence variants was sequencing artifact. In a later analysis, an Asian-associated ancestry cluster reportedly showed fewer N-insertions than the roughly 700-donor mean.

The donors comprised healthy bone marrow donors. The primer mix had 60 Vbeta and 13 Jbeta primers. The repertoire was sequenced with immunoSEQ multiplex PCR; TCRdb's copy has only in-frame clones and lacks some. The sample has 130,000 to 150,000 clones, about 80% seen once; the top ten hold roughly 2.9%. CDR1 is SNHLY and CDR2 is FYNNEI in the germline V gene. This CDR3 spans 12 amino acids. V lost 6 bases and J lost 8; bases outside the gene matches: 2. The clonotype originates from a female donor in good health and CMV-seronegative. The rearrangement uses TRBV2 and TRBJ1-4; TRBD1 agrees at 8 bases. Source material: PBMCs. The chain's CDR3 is CASRGDREKLFF. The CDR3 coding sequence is TGTGCCAGCAGGGGGGACAGGGAAAAACTGTTTTTT. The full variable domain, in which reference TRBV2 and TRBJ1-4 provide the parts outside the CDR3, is EPEVTQTPSHQVTQMGQEVILRCVPISNHLYFYWYRQILGQKVEFLVSFYNNEISEKSEIFDDQFSVERPDGSNFTLKIRSTKLEDSAMYFCASRGDREKLFFGSGTQLSVL.